This TCR beta chain was sequenced for a study of T cells in localized non-small cell lung cancer. The CDR3 runs 14 residues. Trimming shortened V by 5 bases and J by 0 bases, and 10 bases separated the two germline ends. Looked up from germline, CDR1 is MNHNS and CDR2 is SASEGT. Produced via immunoSEQ multiplex PCR; TCRdb's table is partial and in-frame only. The sample carries about 20,000 clones, around 87% recorded once. This clone appeared a single time. This clonotype was obtained from a man aged 40 to 70 with stage II squamous cell lung carcinoma. This chain links TRBV6-1 with TRBJ1-1, with D possibly being TRBD1 (5 bases). Specimen: PBMCs, collected before any cancer treatment. Here the CDR3 DNA reads TGTGCCAGCAGTCTCAGGGTTGTGAACACTGAAGCTTTCTTT. Translated, it gives CASSLRVVNTEAFF.